This T cell receptor beta chain derives from a study of blood T cells in healthy people across ages. Study-level points and caveats: Measured against age, TCR beta diversity per million T cells decreased in a roughly linear manner. Unknown donor CMV status possibly confounded expanded clonotype changes.

Primers used in a second PCR of about 7 to 12 cycles were a sample-barcoded 5' primer and a J-beta primer mix. Each cDNA molecule received a tag from a template-switch adaptor that had 12 random nucleotides. TCRdb passed the 5' RACE reads through MiXCR, listing each CDR3 protein once. The data show around 500,000 distinct CDR3 sequences, around 48% seen once. The CDR3 extends over 16 amino acids. CDR1 and CDR2 from the germline V gene are MNHEY and SVGEGT. V shed 6 bases, J shed 4 bases, and the junction held 15 bases outside the gene matches. At least 5.5 micrograms of total RNA were extracted per sample. This clonotype was observed a handful of times. Its antigen is still unknown.

The TCR sequence derives from a man older than 75 in good health. J is TRBJ2-7 and V is TRBV6-2 or TRBV6-3; TRBD2 matches 7 bases. Sequencing was done on a sample of blood. This CDR3 is CASSYPNRAGRYEQYF. The CDR3 DNA sequence: TGTGCCAGCAGCTACCCCAATCGAGCGGGACGGTACGAGCAGTACTTC.